Sequencing of this TCR beta chain was carried out in a study of blood T cell repertoires in COVID-19. The CDR3 consists of 18 residues. Trimming at V came to 4 bases and at J to 4 bases, leaving 16 bases not matched to a gene. Germline CDR1 reads SGDLS; CDR2 reads YYNGEE. TCRdb's table, derived via immunoSEQ multiplex PCR, lists solely in-frame clones and lacks some. The sample has fewer than 250,000 clones; about 91% are singletons. The chain carries TRBV9 and TRBJ1-3, with TRBD1 matching 8 bases. The sequenced sample consisted of PBMCs or T cells enriched from blood (not recorded which). The TCR comes from a woman aged 25 to 39 with acute COVID-19. The CDR3 coding sequence is TGTGCCAGCAGCCCGAGTAGTGGTCCAGGGGGCTCAGGAAACACCATATATTTT. Protein: CASSPSSGPGGSGNTIYF. The full variable domain, completed using reference TRBV9 and TRBJ1-3, is DSGVTQTPKHLITATGQRVTLRCSPRSGDLSVYWYQQSLDQGLQFLIQYYNGEERAKGNILERFSAQQFPDLHSELNLSSLELGDSALYFCASSPSSGPGGSGNTIYFGEGSWLTVV.